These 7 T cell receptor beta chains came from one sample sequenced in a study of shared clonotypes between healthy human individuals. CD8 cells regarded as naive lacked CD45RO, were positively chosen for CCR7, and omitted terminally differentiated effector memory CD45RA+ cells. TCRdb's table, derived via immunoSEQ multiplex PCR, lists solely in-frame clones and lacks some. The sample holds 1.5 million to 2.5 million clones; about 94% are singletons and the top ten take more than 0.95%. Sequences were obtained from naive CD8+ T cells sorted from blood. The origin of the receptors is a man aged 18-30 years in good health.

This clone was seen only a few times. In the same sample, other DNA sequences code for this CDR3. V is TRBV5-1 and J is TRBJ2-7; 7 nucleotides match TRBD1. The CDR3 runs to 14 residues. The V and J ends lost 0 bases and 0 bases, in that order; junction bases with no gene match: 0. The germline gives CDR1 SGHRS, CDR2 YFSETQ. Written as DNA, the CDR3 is TGCGCCAGCAGCTTGGGGGACAGCTCCTACGAGCAGTACTTC. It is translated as CASSLGDSSYEQYF.

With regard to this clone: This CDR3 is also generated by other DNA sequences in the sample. The CDR3 nucleotides read TGTGCCAGCAGCGTAGGGGGGAGTCAGCCCCAGCATTTT. Translating gives CASSVGGSQPQHF. The gene calls are TRBV9 and TRBJ1-5, with D possibly matching TRBD1 (5 bases). Germline V CDR1 and CDR2: SGDLS, YYNGEE. The CDR3 has 13 amino acids. Trimming stripped 0 bases from V and 6 bases from J, with 7 bases between. Drawing the rest from reference TRBV9 and TRBJ1-5, the complete variable domain is DSGVTQTPKHLITATGQRVTLRCSPRSGDLSVYWYQQSLDQGLQFLIQYYNGEERAKGNILERFSAQQFPDLHSELNLSSLELGDSALYFCASSVGGSQPQHFGDGTRLSIL.

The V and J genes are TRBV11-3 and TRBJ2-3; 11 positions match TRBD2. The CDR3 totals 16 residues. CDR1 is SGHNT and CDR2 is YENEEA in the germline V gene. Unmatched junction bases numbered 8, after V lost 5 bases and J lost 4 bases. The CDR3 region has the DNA TGTGCCAGCAGCCAAAATAGCGGGGGGGTGGCAGATACGCAGTATTTT. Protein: CASSQNSGGVADTQYF.

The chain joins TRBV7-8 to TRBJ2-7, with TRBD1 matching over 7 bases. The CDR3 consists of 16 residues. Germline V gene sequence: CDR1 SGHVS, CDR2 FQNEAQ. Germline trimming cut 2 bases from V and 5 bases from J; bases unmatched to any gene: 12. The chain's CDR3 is CASSLSTMTGMDEQYF. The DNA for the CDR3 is TGTGCCAGCAGCTTATCGACTATGACAGGGATGGACGAGCAGTACTTC.

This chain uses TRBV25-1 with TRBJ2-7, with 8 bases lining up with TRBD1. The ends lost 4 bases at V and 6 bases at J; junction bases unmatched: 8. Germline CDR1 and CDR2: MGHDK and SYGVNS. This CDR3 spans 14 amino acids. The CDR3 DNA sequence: TGTGCCAGCAGTGGAACCAGGGGGCTGGGCGAGCAGTACTTC. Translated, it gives CASSGTRGLGEQYF.

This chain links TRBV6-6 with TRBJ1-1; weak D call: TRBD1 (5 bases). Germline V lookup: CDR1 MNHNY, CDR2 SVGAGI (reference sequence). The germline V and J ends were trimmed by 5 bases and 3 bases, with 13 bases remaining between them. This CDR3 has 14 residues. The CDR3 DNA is TGTGCCAGCAGTCTGGGCAGGGCTTACACTGAAGCTTTCTTT. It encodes CASSLGRAYTEAFF.

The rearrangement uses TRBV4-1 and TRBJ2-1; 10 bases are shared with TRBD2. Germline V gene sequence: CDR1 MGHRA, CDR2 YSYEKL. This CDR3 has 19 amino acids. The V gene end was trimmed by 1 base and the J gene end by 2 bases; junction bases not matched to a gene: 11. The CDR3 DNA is TGCGCCAGCAGCCAAGGGGGAGCGGGAGGGTTCACTACCTACAATGAGCAGTTCTTC. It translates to CASSQGGAGGFTTYNEQFF.